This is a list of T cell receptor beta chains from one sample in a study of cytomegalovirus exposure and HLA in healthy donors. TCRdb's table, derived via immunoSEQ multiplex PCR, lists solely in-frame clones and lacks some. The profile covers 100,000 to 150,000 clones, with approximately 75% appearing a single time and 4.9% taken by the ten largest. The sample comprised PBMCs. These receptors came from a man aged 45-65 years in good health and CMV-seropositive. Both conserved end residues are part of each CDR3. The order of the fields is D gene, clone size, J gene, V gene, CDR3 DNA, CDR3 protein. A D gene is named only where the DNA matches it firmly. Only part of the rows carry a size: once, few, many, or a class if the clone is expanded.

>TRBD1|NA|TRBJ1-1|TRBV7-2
TGTGCCAGCAGCCCTGACAGGGGAAGGACTGAAGCTTTCTTT
CASSPDRGRTEAFF
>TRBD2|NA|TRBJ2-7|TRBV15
TGTGCCACCAGCAGTAGCGGGTTCGCCTACGAGCAGTACTTC
CATSSSGFAYEQYF
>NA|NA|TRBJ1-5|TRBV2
TGTGCCAGCAGGTTCCGGGAGGGTAATAATCAGCCCCAGCATTTT
CASRFREGNNQPQHF
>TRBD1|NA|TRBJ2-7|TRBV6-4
TGTGCCAGCAGTCCGGTCTGGGGACAGACACCCCACGAGCAGTACTTC
CASSPVWGQTPHEQYF
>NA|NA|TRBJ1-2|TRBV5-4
TGTGCCAGCAGTTCACCGCGGCACGCGGATGGCTACACCTTC
CASSSPRHADGYTF
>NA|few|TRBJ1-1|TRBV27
TGTGCCAGCAGTTCAGAGGGCAGAGAAGCTTTCTTT
CASSSEGREAFF
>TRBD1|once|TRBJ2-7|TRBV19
TGTGCCAGTAGCCGGACAGGGTCCTACGAGCAGTACTTC
CASSRTGSYEQYF
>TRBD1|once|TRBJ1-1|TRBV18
TGTGCCAGCTTGTCCGGGACAGACACTGAAGCTTTCTTT
CASLSGTDTEAFF
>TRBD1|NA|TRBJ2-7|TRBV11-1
TGTGCCAGCAGCTTAGGGGACAGGGTCTCCTACGAGCAGTACTTC
CASSLGDRVSYEQYF
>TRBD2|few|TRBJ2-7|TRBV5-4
TGTGCCAGCAGCTCCAGCGGGACCGGGTCCTACGAGCAGTACTTC
CASSSSGTGSYEQYF
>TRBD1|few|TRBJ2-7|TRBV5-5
TGTGCCAGCAGCGAACTGGAAACAGGGGACTACGAGCAGTACTTC
CASSELETGDYEQYF
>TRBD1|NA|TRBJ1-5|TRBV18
TGTGCCAGCTCACCGAATAAGGGGGCTGATCAGCCCCAGCATTTT
CASSPNKGADQPQHF
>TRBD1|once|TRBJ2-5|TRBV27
TGTGCCAGCAGTTTAGACAGGGGTAGGAAAGAGACCCAGTACTTC
CASSLDRGRKETQYF
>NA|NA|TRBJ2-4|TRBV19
TGTGCCAGTAGTGGTAGTATAATAGCCAAAAACATTCAGTACTTC
CASSGSIIAKNIQYF
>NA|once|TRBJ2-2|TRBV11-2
TGTGCCAGCAGCCTCAGAAACACCGGGGAGCTGTTTTTT
CASSLRNTGELFF
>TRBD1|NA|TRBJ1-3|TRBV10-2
TGCGCCAGCAGTGAGGACAGGGGTGCTGGAAACACCATATATTTT
CASSEDRGAGNTIYF
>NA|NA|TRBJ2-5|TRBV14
TGTGCCAGCAGCTCTCAGGGGCCATTATACCAAGAGACCCAGTACTTC
CASSSQGPLYQETQYF
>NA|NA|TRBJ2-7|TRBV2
TGTGCCAGCAGCCTGCTAAGGAGCTCCTACGAGCAGTACTTC
CASSLLRSSYEQYF
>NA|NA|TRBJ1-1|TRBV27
TGTGCCAGCAGCCGGACAGAGAACACTGAAGCTTTCTTT
CASSRTENTEAFF
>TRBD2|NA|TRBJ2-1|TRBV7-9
TGTGCCAGCAGCCCAGCGGGAGGGCCATACAATGAGCAGTTCTTC
CASSPAGGPYNEQFF
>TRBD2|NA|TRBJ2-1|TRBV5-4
TGTGCCAGCAGCCCGGGGGGGACTAGTAAATCGCGTGAGCAGTTCTTC
CASSPGGTSKSREQFF
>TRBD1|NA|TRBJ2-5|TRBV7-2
TGTGCCAGCAGCTTAGTTCGACAGGGGAATCGCGGGACCCAGTACTTC
CASSLVRQGNRGTQYF
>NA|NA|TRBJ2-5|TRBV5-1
TGCGCCAGCAGTAGAGGACAGCAAGAGACCCAGTACTTC
CASSRGQQETQYF
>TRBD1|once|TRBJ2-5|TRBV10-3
TGTGCCATCAGCCGGGACAGGGGGCAGGAGACCCAGTACTTC
CAISRDRGQETQYF
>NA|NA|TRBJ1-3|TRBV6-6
TGTGCCAGCAGCTCTGACTGGTCTGGAAACACCATATATTTT
CASSSDWSGNTIYF
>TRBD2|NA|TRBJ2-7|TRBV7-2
TGTGCCAGCAGCTTCGATAGCGGGATTTCCTACGAGCAGTACTTC
CASSFDSGISYEQYF
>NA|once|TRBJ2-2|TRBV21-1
TGTGCCAGCAGCATCGAGGGGGGGCGGTGGATCGGGGAGCTGTTTTTT
CASSIEGGRWIGELFF
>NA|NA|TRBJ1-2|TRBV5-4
TGTGCCAGCAGCTTCCCAGGGGTCGACTATGGCTACACCTTC
CASSFPGVDYGYTF
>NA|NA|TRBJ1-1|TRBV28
TGTGCCAGCAGTTTAAAGAGTGCGGGGAACACTGAAGCTTTCTTT
CASSLKSAGNTEAFF
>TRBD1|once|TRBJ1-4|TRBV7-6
TGTGCCAGCAGCCACGGACAGGGGAATGAAAAACTGTTTTTT
CASSHGQGNEKLFF
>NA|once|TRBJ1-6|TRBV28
TGTGCCAGCAGTTTCTTAAGGGGGGGATATAATTCACCCCTCCACTTT
CASSFLRGGYNSPLHF
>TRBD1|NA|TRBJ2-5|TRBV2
TGTGCCAGCAAGGTTCAACAAGGGGGCCAGCAGTACTTC
CASKVQQGGQQYF
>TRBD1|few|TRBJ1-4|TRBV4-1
TGCGCCAGCAGCCAGACGGGACAGGGGGCGCATGAAAAACTGTTTTTT
CASSQTGQGAHEKLFF
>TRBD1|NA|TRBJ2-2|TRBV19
TGTGCCAGTAGGACAGGGGCCGACACCGGGGAGCTGTTTTTT
CASRTGADTGELFF
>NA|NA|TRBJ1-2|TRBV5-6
TGTGCCAGCAGCTTGGTGGAGGGACGATCCTATGGCTACACCTTC
CASSLVEGRSYGYTF
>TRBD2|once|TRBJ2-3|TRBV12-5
TGTGCTAGTGGTTTAGCGGGAGTAGGCACAGATACGCAGTATTTT
CASGLAGVGTDTQYF
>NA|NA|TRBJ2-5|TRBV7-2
TGTGCCAGCAGCTTAGATGGCCAGGGGGAGACCCAGTACTTC
CASSLDGQGETQYF
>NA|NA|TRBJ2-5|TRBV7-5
TGTGCCAGAAGGGAAAGGGGTGAGACCCAGTACTTC
CARRERGETQYF
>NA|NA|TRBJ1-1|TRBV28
TGTGCCAGCAGTTCAACCGGGACACCGAACACTGAAGCTTTCTTT
CASSSTGTPNTEAFF
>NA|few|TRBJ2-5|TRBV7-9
TGTGCCAGCAGCCCGGGACTCCTGTACCAAGAGACCCAGTACTTC
CASSPGLLYQETQYF
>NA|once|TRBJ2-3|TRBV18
TGTGCCAGCTCACCCCTAGCGCGGCCAGATACGCAGTATTTT
CASSPLARPDTQYF
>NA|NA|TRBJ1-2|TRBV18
TGTGCCAGCTCACCACCCGCAGGGGTTGACTATGGCTACACCTTC
CASSPPAGVDYGYTF
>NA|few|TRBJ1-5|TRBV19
TGTGCCAGTGCCTCAGGAAAGGGAGGGAATCAGCCCCAGCATTTT
CASASGKGGNQPQHF
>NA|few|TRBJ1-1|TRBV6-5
TGTGCCAGCAGCTCGGGACAGAACACTGAAGCTTTCTTT
CASSSGQNTEAFF
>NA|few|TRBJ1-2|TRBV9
TGTGCCAGCAGCGTAGAAGGTCGGGATGGCTACACCTTC
CASSVEGRDGYTF
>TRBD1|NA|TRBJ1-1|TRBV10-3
TGTGCCATTCACCGGGACAGGGGATCTGAAGCTTTCTTT
CAIHRDRGSEAFF
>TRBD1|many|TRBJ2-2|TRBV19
TGTGCCAGTAGTATCCTCGGACAGGACACGAACACCGGGGAGCTGTTTTTT
CASSILGQDTNTGELFF
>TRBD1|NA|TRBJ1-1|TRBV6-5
TGTGCCAGCAGCCTCCGGGACAGGGGTGCCACTGAAGCTTTCTTT
CASSLRDRGATEAFF
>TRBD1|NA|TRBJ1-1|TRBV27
TGTGCCAGCAGTTTCGGGCAGGGGGCCTTGAACACTGAAGCTTTCTTT
CASSFGQGALNTEAFF
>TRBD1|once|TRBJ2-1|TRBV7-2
TGTGCCAGCAGCTTAGTCGGACAGGGGGCGCTTGGGGATGAGCAGTTCTTC
CASSLVGQGALGDEQFF
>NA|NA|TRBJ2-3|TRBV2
TGTGCCAGCAGTGCTTCTAGGGGCAGTCGAGATACGCAGTATTTT
CASSASRGSRDTQYF